This section outlines one T cell receptor (beta chain) sequence together with its context. The data were obtained in a study of cytomegalovirus exposure and HLA in healthy donors. The overall study: As released early, the data held about 85 million unique TCRs from HLA-typed donors.

Both 60 Vbeta primers and 13 Jbeta primers went into the PCR. The repertoire was sequenced with immunoSEQ multiplex PCR; TCRdb's copy has only in-frame clones and lacks some. This table has approximately 100,000 clones, around 80% appearing once. Germline CDR1 and CDR2: SGHVS and FQNEAQ. The CDR3 extends over 14 amino acids. Trimming took 1 base from V and 0 from J, leaving 4 bases between them. Sequences were obtained from PBMCs. The receptor's source is a female donor in good health and CMV-seropositive. This rearrangement joins TRBV7-8 to TRBJ2-1; D is uncertain. The CDR3 loop reads CASSLVSSYNEQFF. DNA of the CDR3: TGTGCCAGCAGCTTAGTTAGCTCCTACAATGAGCAGTTCTTC.